The 28 T cell receptor beta chains presented below share a single source sample, sequenced in a study of shared clonotypes between healthy human individuals. Using immunoSEQ multiplex PCR, the repertoire was profiled, and TCRdb retains in-frame clones only, with some absent. Of about 470,000 clones detected, around 79% appear once; the ten largest clones hold around 14%. The specimen sequenced was PBMCs. The receptors originated from a woman aged 40 to 50 in good health. Some clones in this sample may be carry-over from other donors' samples.

The chain joins TRBV28 to TRBJ2-7; 8 bases line up with TRBD2. This CDR3 region has 14 residues. The V segment lost 4 bases and the J segment 3 bases; nucleotides outside the gene matches: 5. Germline CDR1 MDHEN, CDR2 SYDVKM. This CDR3 reads CASSYAGTSYEQYF. The CDR3 DNA follows: TGTGCCAGCAGTTACGCCGGGACTAGCTACGAGCAGTACTTC.

The table lists this clone with a count of one. The V gene is TRBV11-2, the J gene TRBJ2-5; no reliable D call. The CDR3 runs 14 residues. Trimming removed 4 bases from V and 4 bases from J, with 13 bases in between. CDR1 is SGHAT and CDR2 is FQNNGV in the germline V gene. This chain's CDR3 is CASSSVLVGETQYF. The CDR3, as DNA: TGTGCCAGCAGCTCCGTCCTCGTGGGAGAGACCCAGTACTTC.

Here the CDR3 DNA reads TGTGCCAGCAGTCCCCGAGGGACAGGGATCTCCTACGAGCAGTACTTC. Protein sequence: CASSPRGTGISYEQYF. This chain links TRBV28 with TRBJ2-7, with 9 nucleotides matching TRBD1. V shed 5 bases and J 0 bases; nucleotides not matched to a gene: 8. Per germline, CDR1 MDHEN and CDR2 SYDVKM. The CDR3 runs 16 residues.

In this sample, this clone turned up once. The rearrangement uses TRBV5-1 and TRBJ1-2; tentative D call: TRBD1 (5 bases). There are 14 residues in the CDR3. From germline, CDR1 is SGHRS and CDR2 YFSETQ. V shed 3 bases and J shed 4 bases, with 13 bases lying between them. Written as DNA, the CDR3 is TGCGCCAGCAGCTCGTCCTGGGGCGGCTATGGCTACACCTTC. Amino acid sequence: CASSSSWGGYGYTF.

The chain couples TRBV6-5 to TRBJ1-2; D is ambiguous. Germline lookup yields CDR1 MNHEY and CDR2 SVGAGI. This CDR3 has 15 residues. Trimming took off 0 bases at V and 4 bases at J, with 12 bases between the two ends. The CDR3 loop reads CASSYSAGRLYGYTF. The CDR3 bases are TGTGCCAGCAGTTACTCGGCAGGACGACTCTATGGCTACACCTTC.

The chain carries TRBV28 and TRBJ2-7; 8 bases line up with TRBD1. This CDR3 is 13 amino acids long. V lost 6 bases, J lost 3 bases, and 4 bases stayed unmatched. Germline V gene sequence: CDR1 MDHEN, CDR2 SYDVKM. The CDR3, as DNA: TGTGCCAGCAGCCCAGACAGGGGCTACGAGCAGTACTTC. Protein: CASSPDRGYEQYF.

The chain joins TRBV6-4 to TRBJ2-5, with TRBD2 identical over 9 bases. Germline CDR1 MRHNA, CDR2 SNTAGT. V gave up 0 bases and J gave up 5 bases; unmatched junction bases: 10. The CDR3 covers 17 residues. This CDR3 reads CASSDSPGLARAETQYF. In DNA form, the CDR3 reads TGTGCCAGCAGTGACTCCCCCGGACTAGCGCGTGCGGAGACCCAGTACTTC.

This clone was seen only once. The chain combines TRBV7-2 with TRBJ2-5, with 8 bases that match TRBD2. The J call may be mistaken, given a closer DNA end match to TRBJ2-7. CDR1 and CDR2 (germline): SGHTA, FQGNSA. The CDR3 consists of 13 residues. CDR3 DNA sequence: TGTGCCAGCAGCCCACTAGCGGCCTACGAGCAGTACTTC. It translates to CASSPLAAYEQYF.

Note on this clone: A read error likely explains this, since a far larger clone differs by one base. At the DNA level, this CDR3 is encoded by other sequences in the same sample as well. The J gene is TRBJ2-1, the V gene TRBV5-4; 11 bases agree with TRBD2. Trimming removed 1 base from V and 3 bases from J; junction bases left unmatched: 0. The CDR3 has 15 amino acids. Germline lookup yields CDR1 SGHNT and CDR2 YYREEE (reference sequence). This CDR3 is CASSLTSGSYNEQFF. The CDR3 region has the DNA TGTGCCAGCAGCTTGACTAGCGGGAGCTACAATGAGCAGTTCTTC.

In this sample, this clone turned up many times. CDR3 sequence reads: CASSLEPMNTEAFF. The CDR3 DNA reads TGTGCCAGCAGCTTGGAGCCAATGAACACTGAAGCTTTCTTT. The chain has TRBV5-4 and TRBJ1-1; D gene uncertain. The CDR3 has 14 amino acids. Between the trimmed V and J ends, which lost 0 bases and 0 bases, there was a span of 6 bases. Germline assignment: CDR1 SGHNT and CDR2 YYREEE (reference sequence). Based on the CDR3 plus reference TRBV5-4 and TRBJ1-1, the full variable domain is ETGVTQSPTHLIKTRGQQVTLRCSSQSGHNTVSWYQQALGQGPQFIFQYYREEENGRGNFPPRFSGLQFPNYSSELNVNALELDDSALYLCASSLEPMNTEAFFGQGTRLTVV.

The chain recombines TRBV9 with TRBJ2-5; 7 bases line up with TRBD1. V trimming: 3 bases; J trimming: 5 bases; junction bases outside the gene matches: 7. Germline loops: CDR1 SGDLS, CDR2 YYNGEE. The CDR3 runs to 14 residues. CDR3 DNA sequence: TGTGCCAGCAGCGGGGGACAGCTTGCGGAGACCCAGTACTTC. It yields the protein CASSGGQLAETQYF. Variable domain in full (rest from reference TRBV9 and TRBJ2-5): DSGVTQTPKHLITATGQRVTLRCSPRSGDLSVYWYQQSLDQGLQFLIQYYNGEERAKGNILERFSAQQFPDLHSELNLSSLELGDSALYFCASSGGQLAETQYFGPGTRLLVL.

This rearrangement joins TRBV10-2 to TRBJ2-2, with D perhaps matching TRBD1 or TRBD2 (5 bases each). Germline V gene data show CDR1 as WSHSY and CDR2 as SAAADI. The CDR3 has 16 amino acids. V gave up 9 bases and J gave up 1 base, with 18 bases separating them. The CDR3 DNA reads as TGCGCCAGTTGGGATGGGGGACGTAAGAACACCGGGGAGCTGTTTTTT. It encodes CASWDGGRKNTGELFF.

As regards this clone: The same CDR3 can be traced to other DNA sequences in this sample. This chain links TRBV7-2 with TRBJ2-5, with a possible D match to TRBD1 (5 bases). CDR1 SGHTA and CDR2 FQGNSA come from the germline V gene. Trimming took 1 base from V and 1 from J, leaving 7 bases between them. The CDR3 totals 14 residues. The CDR3: CASSLGGGQETQYF. DNA for the CDR3: TGTGCCAGCAGCTTAGGGGGCGGCCAAGAGACCCAGTACTTC.

The chain links TRBV6-1 to TRBJ1-5; D gene ambiguous. The germline V gene encodes CDR1 MNHNS and CDR2 SASEGT. The CDR3 contains 14 residues. Trimming cost V 6 bases and J 0 bases, with 9 bases left between them. The CDR3 region is CASRAFLSNQPQHF. The CDR3 DNA sequence: TGTGCCAGCAGGGCATTTCTTAGCAATCAGCCCCAGCATTTT.

A note on this clone: A clone one base away is much larger, so this may be a read error. V usage is TRBV28 and J usage is TRBJ2-5; D gene uncertain. V was clipped by 7 bases and J by 1 base, with 7 bases between them. This CDR3 spans 12 amino acids. CDR1 MDHEN and CDR2 SYDVKM come from the germline V gene. The chain's CDR3 is CASKEAQETQYF. The DNA of the CDR3 is TGTGCCAGCAAAGAGGCCCAAGAGACCCAGTACTTC.

CDR3 amino acids: CASSPWTGMNTEAFF. In DNA form, the CDR3 reads TGTGCCAGCAGTCCCTGGACAGGGATGAACACTGAAGCTTTCTTT. The chain is built from TRBV6-5 and TRBJ1-1; the match to TRBD1 covers 8 bases. V dropped 5 bases and J dropped 0; count of bases not matched to a gene: 5. CDR3 length equals 15 residues. Germline V gene sequence: CDR1 MNHEY, CDR2 SVGAGI.

CDR3 bases: TGTGCCAGCAGCCGAAGCTGGGGGGACGGTCAGTACTTC. Its protein is CASSRSWGDGQYF. The chain carries TRBV6-1 and TRBJ2-7; a possible D gene is TRBD2 (6 bases). This CDR3 region has 13 residues. V dropped 6 bases and J dropped 10 bases, with 19 bases sitting between them. CDR1 is MNHNS and CDR2 is SASEGT in the germline V gene.

Only a few counts were recorded for this clone. This chain connects TRBV10-3 to TRBJ1-1; D is unresolved. V was trimmed by 3 bases and J by 1 base, leaving 6 bases between them. Germline-derived CDR1 and CDR2 are ENHRY and SYGVKD. This CDR3 is built from 13 residues. The CDR3 nucleotides are TGTGCCATCAGTGACCGGACGAACACTGAAGCTTTCTTT. It yields the protein CAISDRTNTEAFF.

The rearrangement uses TRBV27 and TRBJ2-7; 10 bases are a match to TRBD2. CDR1 is MNHEY and CDR2 is SMNVEV in the germline V gene (reference sequence). The ends lost 6 bases at V and 5 bases at J; junction bases unmatched: 7. The CDR3 consists of 14 residues. CDR3: CASRLGLAGDEQYF. The DNA of the CDR3 is TGTGCCAGCAGATTGGGGCTAGCGGGAGACGAGCAGTACTTC.

The gene calls are TRBV5-1 and TRBJ2-5; D possibly corresponds to TRBD2 (6 bases). There are 14 residues in the CDR3. Germline loops: CDR1 SGHRS, CDR2 YFSETQ. The V and J ends lost 0 bases and 5 bases respectively, with 11 bases between them. The CDR3 DNA reads as TGCGCCAGCAGCTTGGAGCGCGGGGAGGAGACCCAGTACTTC. It translates to CASSLERGEETQYF.

The CDR3 sequence is CASSLWMNTGELFF. CDR3 sequence (DNA): TGTGCCAGCAGTTTGTGGATGAACACCGGGGAGCTGTTTTTT. This chain uses TRBV28 with TRBJ2-2; no firm D call. Germline lookup yields CDR1 MDHEN and CDR2 SYDVKM. V lost 3 bases to trimming and J lost 1 base, with 6 bases between them. There are 14 residues in the CDR3. Supplemented by reference TRBV28 and TRBJ2-2, the full variable domain reads DVKVTQSSRYLVKRTGEKVFLECVQDMDHENMFWYRQDPGLGLRLIYFSYDVKMKEKGDIPEGYSVSREKKERFSLILESASTNQTSMYLCASSLWMNTGELFFGEGSRLTVL.

The CDR3 sequence: CATSRDPLETNEKLFF. CDR3 nucleotides: TGTGCCACCAGCAGAGATCCCCTGGAAACTAATGAAAAACTGTTTTTT. The chain joins TRBV15 to TRBJ1-4, with D unclear. The CDR3 consists of 16 residues. Germline V gives CDR1 LNHNV, CDR2 YYDKDF (reference sequence). V was trimmed by 0 bases and J by 1 base, leaving 9 bases between them. The variable domain in full, completed from reference TRBV15 and TRBJ1-4, reads DAMVIQNPRYQVTQFGKPVTLSCSQTLNHNVMYWYQQKSSQAPKLLFHYYDKDFNNEADTPDNFQSRRPNTSFCFLDIRSPGLGDTAMYLCATSRDPLETNEKLFFGSGTQLSVL.

This rearrangement joins TRBV11-2 to TRBJ1-1; a weak D match, TRBD1 (6 bases). In germline, CDR1 is SGHAT, CDR2 FQNNGV. This CDR3 spans 14 amino acids. Between the trimmed V and J ends, which lost 1 base and 6 bases, there was a span of 12 bases. The CDR3 spells CASSLGRTEPEAFF. CDR3 nucleotides: TGTGCCAGCAGCTTAGGTCGGACAGAGCCTGAAGCTTTCTTT.

This clone appeared once. The chain links TRBV6-1 to TRBJ1-4; 8 positions agree with TRBD1. CDR3 length: 15 residues. Germline V gene data show CDR1 as MNHNS and CDR2 as SASEGT. Trimming cost V 6 bases and J 8 bases; bases outside gene matches: 11. CDR3 bases: TGTGCCAGCAGGGCCTGGACAGGGTCGGACGAAAAACTGTTTTTT. Protein sequence: CASRAWTGSDEKLFF.

The J gene is TRBJ1-4, the V gene TRBV11-2; D is unresolved. Trimming took 5 bases from V and 8 from J, leaving 9 bases between them. Per the germline V gene, CDR1 is SGHAT and CDR2 is FQNNGV. The CDR3 runs 12 residues. The DNA for the CDR3 is TGTGCCAGCAGCCCGATAGGAGAAAAACTGTTTTTT. Translated, it gives CASSPIGEKLFF.

The chain joins TRBV27 to TRBJ1-2; D call uncertain. The ends were cut back, 6 bases at V and 5 bases at J, with 13 bases in the middle. Germline V gene data show CDR1 as MNHEY and CDR2 as SMNVEV (reference sequence). The CDR3 is made up of 13 amino acids. The CDR3: CASSPHTQYGYTF. CDR3 sequence (DNA): TGTGCCAGCAGCCCCCATACCCAGTATGGCTACACCTTC.

The chain is built from TRBV29-1 and TRBJ1-5, with D perhaps TRBD1 (6 bases). V lost 5 bases and J lost 3, with 11 bases in between. Germline V gene data show CDR1 as SQVTM and CDR2 as ANQGSEA. This CDR3 has 13 residues. The CDR3 region has the DNA TGCAGCGTTAGTGCAGGGGACAATCAGCCCCAGCATTTT. Its translation is CSVSAGDNQPQHF.

The chain is built from TRBV6-1 and TRBJ2-3, with unresolved D. The CDR3 has 11 amino acids. V lost 6 bases, J lost 3 bases, and 4 bases lay in between. Looked up from germline, CDR1 is MNHNS and CDR2 is SASEGT. In nucleotides, the CDR3 is TGTGCCAGCAGGGTTACAGATACGCAGTATTTT. Its protein product is CASRVTDTQYF.